What follows are 15 T cell receptor beta chains derived from one specimen sequenced in a study of T cells in Graves' hyperthyroidism and ophthalmopathy. Researchers took RNA transcripts and amplified the TCR beta CDR3 regions from them. Researchers ran a first-round RT-PCR on the TCR CDR3 using the HTBI primer set. TCRdb re-derived calls from the multiplex PCR reads in MiXCR, one entry per CDR3 protein. Of roughly 420,000 distinct CDR3 sequences listed, around 14% are singletons. What was sequenced was blood. The source of these receptors is a woman aged 18-35 years with Graves' hyperthyroidism.

This clonotype was found a few times. The chain has TRBV19 and TRBJ2-2, with 9 bases identical to TRBD1. Germline V gene sequence: CDR1 LNHDA, CDR2 SQIVND (reference sequence). The CDR3 covers 18 residues. Trimming removed 5 bases from V and 4 bases from J; junction bases left unmatched: 14. This CDR3 reads CASSPSGQGVSGTGELFF. In DNA form, the CDR3 reads TGTGCCAGTAGTCCCTCGGGACAGGGAGTTTCTGGCACCGGGGAGCTGTTTTTT.

This clonotype was observed many times. The chain recombines TRBV6-5 with TRBJ2-7, with D possibly being TRBD2 (6 bases). Germline-derived CDR1 and CDR2 are MNHEY and SVGAGI. The CDR3 has 17 residues. V was trimmed by 2 bases and J by 2 bases, leaving 19 bases between them. CDR3 sequence: CASSYRGRGYSTYEQYF. CDR3 bases: TGTGCCAGCAGTTACAGGGGCCGGGGGTACTCTACCTACGAGCAGTACTTC.

This clonotype appeared a few times. A much larger clone differs from this one at a single base, so this may be a read error. The chain has TRBV25-1 and TRBJ1-2; D is perhaps TRBD1 (6 bases). Germline-derived CDR1 and CDR2 are MGHDK and SYGVNS. Trimming took off 4 bases at V and 4 bases at J, with 10 bases between the two ends. The CDR3 totals 13 residues. The CDR3 DNA is TGTGCCAGCAGTGTCACAGGGACCTATGGCTACACCTTC. This codes for CASSVTGTYGYTF.

This clonotype was counted a few times. The CDR3 DNA is TGCGCCAGCAGTCGGGACAGGGGCGAAAAACTGTTTTTT. Protein product: CASSRDRGEKLFF. The chain has TRBV10-1 and TRBJ1-4; 10 nucleotides align to TRBD1. Germline lookup yields CDR1 WNHNN and CDR2 SYGVQD (reference sequence). After removal of 5 bases from V and 8 bases from J, the junction contained 2 bases not matched to a gene. The CDR3 runs to 13 residues.

The genes are TRBV9 and TRBJ2-1; a weak D match, TRBD2 (6 bases). Trimming shortened V by 4 bases and J by 4 bases, and 18 bases separated the two germline ends. The CDR3 runs 16 residues. Germline V gene data show CDR1 as SGDLS and CDR2 as YYNGEE. CDR3 region: CASSSPGGKQYNEQFF. The DNA of the CDR3 is TGTGCCAGCAGCTCCCCTGGAGGGAAGCAATACAATGAGCAGTTCTTC.

This clonotype was seen repeatedly, ten times or more. The V call is TRBV6-1, the J call TRBJ2-1, with a weak D call TRBD2 (7 bases). V lost 7 bases, J lost 7 bases, and 14 bases lay in between. There are 13 residues in the CDR3. Germline V gives CDR1 MNHNS, CDR2 SASEGT. The CDR3: CASKRGAQNEQFF. The CDR3 DNA is TGTGCCAGCAAACGGGGGGCCCAGAATGAGCAGTTCTTC.

This chain joins TRBV7-3 and TRBJ2-1; TRBD2 matches at 8 bases. V lost 5 bases to trimming and J lost 2 bases; unmatched junction nucleotides: 8. The germline gives CDR1 SGHTA, CDR2 FQGTGA. There are 16 residues in the CDR3. The CDR3 spells CASSLGTRGAYNEQFF. The CDR3 DNA reads TGTGCCAGCAGCCTCGGGACTAGGGGGGCCTACAATGAGCAGTTCTTC.

The J gene is TRBJ2-7, the V gene TRBV28, with D perhaps being TRBD1 or TRBD2 (5 bases each). Between the trimmed V and J ends, which lost 6 bases and 6 bases, there was a span of 12 bases. The CDR3 is 12 amino acids. Germline CDR1 and CDR2: MDHEN and SYDVKM. CDR3 nucleotide sequence: TGTGCCAGCAGAATTCGGGGCTCCGAGCAGTACTTC. Protein: CASRIRGSEQYF.

The chain recombines TRBV3-1 with TRBJ1-6, with unresolved D. Germline CDR1 LGHDT, CDR2 YNNKEL (reference sequence). Between the trimmed V and J ends, which lost 2 bases and 10 bases, there was a span of 12 bases. The CDR3 has 14 residues. CDR3 sequence: CASSQPPAESPLHF. The CDR3 nucleotides are TGTGCCAGCAGCCAACCGCCGGCCGAGTCACCCCTCCACTTT.

This clonotype was observed many times. The chain has TRBV28 and TRBJ2-7, with 7 bases fitting TRBD1. The CDR3 totals 16 residues. The J segment lost 7 bases and the V segment lost 3 bases, leaving 15 bases of the junction unmatched. CDR1 MDHEN and CDR2 SYDVKM come from the germline V gene. The CDR3 loop is CASSFPTGQPRGEQYF. The CDR3 DNA reads TGTGCCAGCAGTTTCCCGACAGGGCAACCCAGGGGGGAGCAGTACTTC.

This chain connects TRBV7-9 to TRBJ2-2, with 8 bases that match TRBD2. Germline V gene lookup returns CDR1 SEHNR and CDR2 FQNEAQ (reference sequence). The J segment lost 5 bases and the V segment lost 3 bases, leaving 2 bases of the junction unmatched. The CDR3 is 14 amino acids. The CDR3 sequence: CASSFIAGTGELFF. The CDR3 DNA reads as TGTGCCAGCAGCTTTATAGCGGGGACCGGGGAGCTGTTTTTT.

The CDR3 DNA follows: TGTGCCAGCAGTCATCGATCGGTTTACGAGCAGTACTTC. Its translation is CASSHRSVYEQYF. V is TRBV7-2 and J is TRBJ2-7; D unclear. The CDR3 length is 13 residues. Trimming removed 6 bases at V and 4 bases at J, with 13 bases between. Germline-derived CDR1 and CDR2 are SGHTA and FQGNSA.

Many counts were recorded for this clonotype. The chain links TRBV2 to TRBJ1-2; TRBD1 might be the D (6 bases). This CDR3 spans 18 amino acids. CDR1 and CDR2 (germline): SNHLY, FYNNEI. With 4 bases removed from V and 1 base from J, the gap between germline ends came to 22 bases. The chain's CDR3 is CASSGTSQGPAYNYGYTF. The CDR3 DNA is TGTGCCAGCAGTGGAACCTCTCAGGGGCCAGCATATAACTATGGCTACACCTTC. The variable domain in full, with the rest retrieved from reference TRBV2 and TRBJ1-2, is EPEVTQTPSHQVTQMGQEVILRCVPISNHLYFYWYRQILGQKVEFLVSFYNNEISEKSEIFDDQFSVERPDGSNFTLKIRSTKLEDSAMYFCASSGTSQGPAYNYGYTFGSGTRLTVV.

This clonotype was found a few times. This chain connects TRBV4-3 to TRBJ2-2, with D uncertain. Per germline, CDR1 LGHNA and CDR2 YSLEER. The CDR3 extends over 14 amino acids. V shed 4 bases and J shed 3 bases, with 9 bases lying between them. The CDR3 DNA sequence: TGCGCCAGCAGCCCCCTTGTGGACACCGGGGAGCTGTTTTTT. Amino acids: CASSPLVDTGELFF.

This clonotype was observed at least ten times. This sequence joins TRBV5-6 and TRBJ1-5; 7 bases align to TRBD1. CDR3 length: 17 residues. The V gene's germline CDR1 is SGHDT and CDR2 YYEEEE. V was pared by 1 base and J by 5 bases, with 12 bases of the junction left unmatched. The CDR3 DNA follows: TGTGCCAGCAGCTTGAGGAAAGGTGCAGGGGGATATCAGCCCCAGCATTTT. This codes for CASSLRKGAGGYQPQHF.